The rows below give T cell receptor beta chains drawn from one sample of a study of tumor and adjacent non-tumor tissue in lung cancer. TCRdb called the multiplex PCR reads again in MiXCR, with one record for every CDR3 protein. The sample shows under 140,000 distinct CDR3 sequences, over 75% of them seen only once. The sample consisted of lung tumor tissue. The receptor source for this set is a man between 65 and 80 years old with non-small cell lung cancer. Each CDR3 is given with its conserved first and last residue. Fields, in order: J gene, clone size, D gene, V gene, CDR3 protein, CDR3 DNA. A D gene is named only where the DNA matches it firmly. Only part of the rows carry a size: once, few, many, or a class if the clone is expanded.

TRBJ2-7,-,-,TRBV6-5,CASSRTGAYEQHF,TGTGCCAGCAGTCGAACAGGAGCCTATGAGCAGCACTTC
TRBJ1-1,-,-,TRBV5-5,CTSSVDMKTEAFF,TGTACCAGCAGCGTGGACATGAAGACTGAAGCTTTCTTT
TRBJ2-4,-,-,TRBV6-6,CASCYPGQHGSNIQYF,TGTGCCAGCTGTTACCCTGGACAGCATGGGTCGAATATTCAGTACTTC
TRBJ2-3,-,-,TRBV6-2/TRBV6-3,CASSCRAPQTDTQYF,TGTGCCAGTAGTTGCAGGGCCCCGCAGACAGATACGCAGTATTTT
TRBJ1-1,-,-,TRBV7-9,CASSHMDFEAFF,TGTGCCAGCAGCCACATGGATTTTGAAGCTTTCTTT
TRBJ1-5,-,TRBD1,TRBV10-2,CTRKTDRGSSSQPQHF,TGCACCAGGAAAACCGACAGGGGTAGTAGCAGTCAGCCCCAGCATTTT
TRBJ1-1,-,-,TRBV6-1,CASSERRNLYTEVFF,TGTGCCAGCAGTGAACGAAGGAACTTGTATACTGAAGTTTTCTTT
TRBJ2-1,-,-,TRBV29-1,CSVRVRVGVNNEQFF,TGCAGCGTCCGCGTTAGGGTGGGAGTGAACAATGAGCAGTTCTTC
TRBJ2-1,once,-,TRBV11-2,CASSLDIGGPYNEQFF,TGTGCCAGCAGCTTAGATATCGGCGGACCGTACAATGAGCAGTTCTTC
TRBJ1-5,-,-,TRBV21-1,CASSKALDRDLNQPQHF,TGTGCCAGCAGCAAAGCACTGGACAGGGACCTTAATCAACCCCAGCATTTT
TRBJ2-3,-,-,TRBV6-2/TRBV6-3,CTISYPMTVGHQDTQYF,TGTACCATCAGTTACCCGATGACAGTAGGCCACCAGGATACACAGTATTTT
TRBJ2-3,-,TRBD2,TRBV6-1,CASSEARFFGGGLSGDTHYF,TGTGCCAGCAGTGAAGCGAGATTTTTTGGCGGGGGGTTGTCTGGAGATACGCATTATTTT
TRBJ2-2,-,-,TRBV11-3,CASNIPTGGELFF,TGTGCCAGTAACATACCGACTGGCGGGGAGCTGTTTTTT
TRBJ1-6,-,-,TRBV18,CASSPENNLPLHF,TGTGCCAGCTCACCAGAGAACAATTTACCCCTCCACTTT
TRBJ2-7,-,-,TRBV29-1,CSVERAGPSYKQYF,TGCAGCGTTGAAAGGGCGGGGCCGTCCTACAAGCAGTACTTC
TRBJ2-3,-,TRBD2,TRBV6-5,CASSDPGLAGRDRRYF,TGTGCCAGCAGTGACCCGGGACTAGCGGGACGAGATAGGCGGTATTTT
TRBJ2-1,-,TRBD2,TRBV6-2/TRBV6-3,CASSPGLGNTNEQIF,TGTGCCAGTAGTCCGGGACTAGGCAATACCAATGAGCAAATCTTC
TRBJ1-3,-,-,TRBV6-5,CAIKRSGGSGNTIYF,TGTGCCATCAAGCGCTCGGGAGGCTCCGGAAACACCATATATTTT
TRBJ2-7,-,TRBD2,TRBV12-3/TRBV12-4,CASSLDWGGLYYEYYF,TGTGCCAGCAGTTTAGATTGGGGGGGACTGTACTACGAGTACTACTTC
TRBJ1-5,-,-,TRBV12-3/TRBV12-4,CASSQGNNQPQLF,TGTGCCAGCAGCCAGGGTAACAATCAGCCCCAACTTTTT
TRBJ1-2,-,-,TRBV6-1,CASSLRDQSNYGYAF,TGTGCCAGCAGCCTGCGGGACCAGTCTAACTATGGCTACGCCTTC
TRBJ1-2,-,-,TRBV5-4,CSSSLGPDDGYTF,TGTTCCAGCAGTTTGGGGCCGGATGATGGCTACACCTTC
TRBJ1-4,-,TRBD1,TRBV15,CATSNTGTGSEKLFF,TGTGCCACCAGCAACACCGGGACAGGGTCTGAAAAACTGTTTTTT
TRBJ2-1,once,-,TRBV10-1,CASSERSRLGDEQFF,TGCGCCAGCAGTGAACGTTCACGGCTAGGCGATGAGCAGTTCTTC
TRBJ2-1,-,TRBD1,TRBV10-1,CASSRTGLYYNEQFF,TGCGCCAGCAGTAGGACAGGGCTCTATTACAATGAACAGTTCTTC